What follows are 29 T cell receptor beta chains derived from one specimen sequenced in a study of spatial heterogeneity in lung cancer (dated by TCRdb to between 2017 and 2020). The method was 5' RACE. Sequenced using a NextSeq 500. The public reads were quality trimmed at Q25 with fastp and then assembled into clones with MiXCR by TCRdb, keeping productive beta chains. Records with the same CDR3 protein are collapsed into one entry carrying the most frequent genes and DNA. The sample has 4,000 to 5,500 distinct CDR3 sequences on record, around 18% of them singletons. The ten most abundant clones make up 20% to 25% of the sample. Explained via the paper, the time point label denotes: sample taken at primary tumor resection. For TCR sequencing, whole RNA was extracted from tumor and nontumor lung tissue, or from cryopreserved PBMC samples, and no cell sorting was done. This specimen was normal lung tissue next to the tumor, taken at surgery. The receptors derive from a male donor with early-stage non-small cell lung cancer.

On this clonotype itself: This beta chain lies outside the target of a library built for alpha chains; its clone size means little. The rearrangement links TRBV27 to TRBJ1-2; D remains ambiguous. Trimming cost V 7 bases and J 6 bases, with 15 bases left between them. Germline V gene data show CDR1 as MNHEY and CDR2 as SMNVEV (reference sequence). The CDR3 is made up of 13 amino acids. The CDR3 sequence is CASKEGSDHGYTF. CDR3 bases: TGTGCCAGCAAGGAGGGCTCTGACCATGGCTACACCTTC.

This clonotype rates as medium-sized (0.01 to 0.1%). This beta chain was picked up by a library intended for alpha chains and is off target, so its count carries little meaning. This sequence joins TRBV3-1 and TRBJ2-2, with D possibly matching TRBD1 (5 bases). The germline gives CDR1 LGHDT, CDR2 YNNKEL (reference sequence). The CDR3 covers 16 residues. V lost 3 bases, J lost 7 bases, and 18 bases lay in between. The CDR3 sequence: CASSHSPVGAIGELFF. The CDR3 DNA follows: TGTGCCAGCAGCCATTCCCCGGTAGGGGCTATCGGGGAGCTGTTTTTT.

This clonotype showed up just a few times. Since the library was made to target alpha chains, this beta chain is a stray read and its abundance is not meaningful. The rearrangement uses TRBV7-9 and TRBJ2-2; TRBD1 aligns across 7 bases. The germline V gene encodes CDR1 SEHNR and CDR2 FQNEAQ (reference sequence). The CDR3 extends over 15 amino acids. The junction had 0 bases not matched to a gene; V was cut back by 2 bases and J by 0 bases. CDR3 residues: CASSLQGANTGELFF. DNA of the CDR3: TGTGCCAGCAGCTTACAGGGGGCGAACACCGGGGAGCTGTTTTTT.

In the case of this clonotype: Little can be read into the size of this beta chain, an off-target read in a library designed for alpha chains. The CDR3 loop is CASSQQRGPQETQYF. The DNA of the CDR3 is TGTGCCAGCAGCCAACAGCGGGGGCCCCAAGAGACCCAGTACTTC. The chain joins TRBV3-1 to TRBJ2-5; 8 positions match TRBD2. The CDR3 is 15 residues long. The J segment lost 1 base and the V segment lost 2 bases, leaving 3 bases of the junction unmatched. Germline lookup yields CDR1 LGHDT and CDR2 YNNKEL (reference sequence).

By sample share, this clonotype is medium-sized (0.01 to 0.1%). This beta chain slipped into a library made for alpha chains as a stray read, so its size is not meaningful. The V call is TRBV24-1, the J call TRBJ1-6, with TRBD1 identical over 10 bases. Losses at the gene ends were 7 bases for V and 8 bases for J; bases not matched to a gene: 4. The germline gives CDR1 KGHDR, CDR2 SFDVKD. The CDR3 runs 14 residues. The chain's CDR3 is CATRGTGDDSPLHF. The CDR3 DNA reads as TGTGCCACCAGAGGGACAGGGGATGATTCACCCCTCCACTTT.

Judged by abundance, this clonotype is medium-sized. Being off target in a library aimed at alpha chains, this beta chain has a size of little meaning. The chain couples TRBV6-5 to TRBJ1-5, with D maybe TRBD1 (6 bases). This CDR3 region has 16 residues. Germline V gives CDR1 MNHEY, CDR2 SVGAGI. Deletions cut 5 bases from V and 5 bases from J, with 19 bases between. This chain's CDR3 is CASSADRGPYYQPQHF. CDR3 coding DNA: TGTGCCAGCAGTGCGGACAGAGGGCCATATTATCAGCCCCAGCATTTT.

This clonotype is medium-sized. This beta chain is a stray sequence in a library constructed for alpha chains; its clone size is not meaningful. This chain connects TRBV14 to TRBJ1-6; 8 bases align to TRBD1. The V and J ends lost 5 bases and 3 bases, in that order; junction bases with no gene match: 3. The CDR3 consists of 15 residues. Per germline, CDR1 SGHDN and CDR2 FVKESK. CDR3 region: CASSRGQVYNSPLHF. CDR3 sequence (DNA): TGTGCCAGCAGCAGGGGACAGGTCTATAATTCACCCCTCCACTTT.

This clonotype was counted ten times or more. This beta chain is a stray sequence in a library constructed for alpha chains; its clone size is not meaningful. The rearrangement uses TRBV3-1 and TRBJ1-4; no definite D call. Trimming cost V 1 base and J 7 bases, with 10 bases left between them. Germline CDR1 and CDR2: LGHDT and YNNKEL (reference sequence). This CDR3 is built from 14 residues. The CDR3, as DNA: TGTGCCAGCAGCCAAGCGTATAATTCTGAAAAACTGTTTTTT. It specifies CASSQAYNSEKLFF.

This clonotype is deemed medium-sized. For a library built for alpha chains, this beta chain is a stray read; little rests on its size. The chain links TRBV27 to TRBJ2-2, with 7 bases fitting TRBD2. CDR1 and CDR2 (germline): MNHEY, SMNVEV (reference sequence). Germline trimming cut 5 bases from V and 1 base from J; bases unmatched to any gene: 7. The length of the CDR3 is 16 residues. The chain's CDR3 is CASSGSSGWNTGELFF. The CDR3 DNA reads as TGTGCCAGCAGTGGATCTAGCGGTTGGAACACCGGGGAGCTGTTTTTT.

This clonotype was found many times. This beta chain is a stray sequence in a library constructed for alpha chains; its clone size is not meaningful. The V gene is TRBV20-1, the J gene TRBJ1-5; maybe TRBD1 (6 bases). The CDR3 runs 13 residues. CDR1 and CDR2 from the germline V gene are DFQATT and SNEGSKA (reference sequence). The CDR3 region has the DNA TGCGGCGTAAGCCAGGGGAGCAATCAGCCCCAGCATTTT. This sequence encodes CGVSQGSNQPQHF.

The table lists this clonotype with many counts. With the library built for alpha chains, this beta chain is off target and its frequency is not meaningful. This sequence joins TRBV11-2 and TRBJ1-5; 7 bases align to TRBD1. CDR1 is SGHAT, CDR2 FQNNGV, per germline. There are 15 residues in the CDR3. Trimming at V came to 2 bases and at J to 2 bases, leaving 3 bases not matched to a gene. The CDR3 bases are TGTGCCAGCAGCTTATCAGGACAGGGCAATCAGCCCCAGCATTTT. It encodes CASSLSGQGNQPQHF.

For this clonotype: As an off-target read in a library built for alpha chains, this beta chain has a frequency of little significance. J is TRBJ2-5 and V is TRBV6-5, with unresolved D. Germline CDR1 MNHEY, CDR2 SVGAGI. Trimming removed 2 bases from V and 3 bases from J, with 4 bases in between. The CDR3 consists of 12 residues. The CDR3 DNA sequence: TGTGCCAGCAGTTACGGGGAAGAGACCCAGTACTTC. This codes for CASSYGEETQYF.

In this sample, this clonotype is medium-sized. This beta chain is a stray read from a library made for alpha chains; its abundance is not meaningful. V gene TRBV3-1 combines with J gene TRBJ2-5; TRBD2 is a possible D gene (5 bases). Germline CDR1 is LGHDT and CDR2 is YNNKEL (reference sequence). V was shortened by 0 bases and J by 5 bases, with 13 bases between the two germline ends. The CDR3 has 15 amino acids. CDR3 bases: TGTGCCAGCAGCCAAGATTATCCGGAGGTGGAGACCCAGTACTTC. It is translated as CASSQDYPEVETQYF.

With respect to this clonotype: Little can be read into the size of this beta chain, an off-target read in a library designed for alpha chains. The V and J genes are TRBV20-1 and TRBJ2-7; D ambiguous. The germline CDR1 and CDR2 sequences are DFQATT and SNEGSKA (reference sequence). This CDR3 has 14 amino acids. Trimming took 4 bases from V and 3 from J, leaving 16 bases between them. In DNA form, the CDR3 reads TGCAGTGCTAAGGGTACCAACTCCGGCTACGAGCAGTACTTC. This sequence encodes CSAKGTNSGYEQYF.

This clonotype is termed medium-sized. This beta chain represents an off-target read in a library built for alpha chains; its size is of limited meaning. The CDR3 region has the DNA TGTGCCAGCAGTTACTCGAGGAACCGGGTGAGACACACAGATACGCAGTATTTT. It encodes CASSYSRNRVRHTDTQYF. The V and J genes are TRBV6-2 or TRBV6-3 and TRBJ2-3; D not certain. Trimming took off 0 bases at V and 2 bases at J, with 18 bases between the two ends. This CDR3 has 18 residues. Germline assignment: CDR1 MNHEY and CDR2 SVGEGT.

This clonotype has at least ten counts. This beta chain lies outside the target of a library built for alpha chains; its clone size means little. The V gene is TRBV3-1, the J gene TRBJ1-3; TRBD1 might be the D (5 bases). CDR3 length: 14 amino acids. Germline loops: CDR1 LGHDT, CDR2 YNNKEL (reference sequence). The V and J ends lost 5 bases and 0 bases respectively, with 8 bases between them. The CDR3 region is CASSETVSGNTIYF. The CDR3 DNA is TGTGCCAGCAGCGAGACAGTCTCTGGAAACACCATATATTTT.

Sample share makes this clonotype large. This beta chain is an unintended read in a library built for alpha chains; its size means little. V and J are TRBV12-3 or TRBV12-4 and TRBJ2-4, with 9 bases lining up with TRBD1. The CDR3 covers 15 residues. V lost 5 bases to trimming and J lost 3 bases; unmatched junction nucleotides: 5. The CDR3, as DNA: TGTGCCAGCAGTGGAGACAGGGGGAGCAAAAACATTCAGTACTTC. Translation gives CASSGDRGSKNIQYF.

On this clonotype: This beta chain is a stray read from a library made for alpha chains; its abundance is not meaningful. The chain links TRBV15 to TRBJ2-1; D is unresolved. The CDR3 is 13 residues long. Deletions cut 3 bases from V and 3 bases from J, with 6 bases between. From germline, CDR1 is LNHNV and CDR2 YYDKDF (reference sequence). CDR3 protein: CATSSRRYNEQFF. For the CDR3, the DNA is TGTGCCACCAGCAGCCGCCGCTACAATGAGCAGTTCTTC.

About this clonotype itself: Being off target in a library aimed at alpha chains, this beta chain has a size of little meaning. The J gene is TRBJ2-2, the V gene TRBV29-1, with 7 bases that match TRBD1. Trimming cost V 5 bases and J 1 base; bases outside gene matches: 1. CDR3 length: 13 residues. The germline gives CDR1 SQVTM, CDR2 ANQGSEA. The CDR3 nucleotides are TGCAGCGTTCGACAGGGGAACACCGGGGAGCTGTTTTTT. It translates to CSVRQGNTGELFF.

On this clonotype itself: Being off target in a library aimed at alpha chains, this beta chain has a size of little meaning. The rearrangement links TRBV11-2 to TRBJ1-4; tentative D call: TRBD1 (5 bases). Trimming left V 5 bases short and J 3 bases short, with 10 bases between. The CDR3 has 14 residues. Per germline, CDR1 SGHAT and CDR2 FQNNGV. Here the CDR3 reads CASSPGGANEKLFF. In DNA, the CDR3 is TGTGCCAGCAGCCCGGGGGGGGCTAATGAAAAACTGTTTTTT.

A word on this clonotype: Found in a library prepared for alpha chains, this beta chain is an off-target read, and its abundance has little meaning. The DNA for the CDR3 is TGTGCCAGCAGTGCTGGTAGCGGGAGGGTACGCAATGAGCAGTTCTTC. As protein: CASSAGSGRVRNEQFF. V usage is TRBV2 and J usage is TRBJ2-1; 11 nucleotides match TRBD2. Trimming took 4 bases from V and 6 from J; bases not matched to a gene: 8. The CDR3 spans 16 residues. The V gene's germline CDR1 is SNHLY and CDR2 FYNNEI.

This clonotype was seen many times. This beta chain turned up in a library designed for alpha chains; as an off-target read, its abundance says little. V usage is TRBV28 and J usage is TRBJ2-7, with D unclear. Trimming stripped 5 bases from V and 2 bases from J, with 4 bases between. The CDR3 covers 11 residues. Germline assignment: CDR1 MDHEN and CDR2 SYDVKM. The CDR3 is CASSPTYEQYF. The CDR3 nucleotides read TGTGCCAGCAGTCCGACCTACGAGCAGTACTTC.

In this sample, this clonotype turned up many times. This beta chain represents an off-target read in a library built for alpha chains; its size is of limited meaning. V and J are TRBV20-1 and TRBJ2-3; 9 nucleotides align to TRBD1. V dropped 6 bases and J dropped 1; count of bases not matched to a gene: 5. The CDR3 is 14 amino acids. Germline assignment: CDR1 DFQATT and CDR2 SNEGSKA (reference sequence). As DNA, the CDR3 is TGCAGTGCCACGACAGGGGGAGGCACAGATACGCAGTATTTT. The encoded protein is CSATTGGGTDTQYF.

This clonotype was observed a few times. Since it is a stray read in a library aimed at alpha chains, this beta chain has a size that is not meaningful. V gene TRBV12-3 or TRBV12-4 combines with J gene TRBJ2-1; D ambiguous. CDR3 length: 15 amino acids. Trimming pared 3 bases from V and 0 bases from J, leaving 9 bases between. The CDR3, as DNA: TGTGCCAGCAGTTTTGCGGCAAGCTCCTACAATGAGCAGTTCTTC. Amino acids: CASSFAASSYNEQFF.

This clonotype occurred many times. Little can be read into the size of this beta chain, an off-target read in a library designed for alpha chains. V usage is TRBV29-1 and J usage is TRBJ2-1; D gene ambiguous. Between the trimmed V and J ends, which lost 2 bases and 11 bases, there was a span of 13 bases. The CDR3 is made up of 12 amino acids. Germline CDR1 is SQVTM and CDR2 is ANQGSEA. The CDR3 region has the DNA TGCAGCGTTGAAACGGGCGGCGGCCAGCAGTTCTTC. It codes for CSVETGGGQQFF.

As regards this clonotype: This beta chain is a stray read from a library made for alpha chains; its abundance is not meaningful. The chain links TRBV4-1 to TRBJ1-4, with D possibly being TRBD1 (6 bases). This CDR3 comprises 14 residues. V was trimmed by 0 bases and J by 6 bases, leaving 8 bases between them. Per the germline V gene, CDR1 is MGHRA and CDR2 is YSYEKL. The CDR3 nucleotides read TGCGCCAGCAGCCAAGATCCAGGGGATGAAAAACTGTTTTTT. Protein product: CASSQDPGDEKLFF.

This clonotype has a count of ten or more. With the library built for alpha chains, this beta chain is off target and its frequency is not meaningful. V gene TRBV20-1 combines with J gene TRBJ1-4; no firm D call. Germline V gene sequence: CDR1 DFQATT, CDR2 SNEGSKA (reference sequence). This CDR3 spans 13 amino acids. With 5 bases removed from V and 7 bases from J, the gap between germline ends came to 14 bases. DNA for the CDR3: TGCAGTGCTGCAGTCCCGGGGAGTGAAAAACTGTTTTTT. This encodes CSAAVPGSEKLFF.

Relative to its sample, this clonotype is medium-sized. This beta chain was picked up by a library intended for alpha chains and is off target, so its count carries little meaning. Here the CDR3 DNA reads TGCAGCGTTGTGTGGGGGCAAGAGACCCAGTACTTC. This gives the protein CSVVWGQETQYF. The chain combines TRBV29-1 with TRBJ2-5, with D possibly being TRBD1 or TRBD2 (5 bases each). CDR3 length: 12 residues. Germline values: CDR1 SQVTM, CDR2 ANQGSEA. With 4 bases removed from V and 2 bases from J, the gap between germline ends came to 8 bases. Full variable domain (missing parts from reference TRBV29-1 and TRBJ2-5): SAVISQKPSRDICQRGTSLTIQCQVDSQVTMMFWYRQQPGQSLTLIATANQGSEATYESGFVIDKFPISRPNLTFSTLTVSNMSPEDSSIYLCSVVWGQETQYFGPGTRLLVL.

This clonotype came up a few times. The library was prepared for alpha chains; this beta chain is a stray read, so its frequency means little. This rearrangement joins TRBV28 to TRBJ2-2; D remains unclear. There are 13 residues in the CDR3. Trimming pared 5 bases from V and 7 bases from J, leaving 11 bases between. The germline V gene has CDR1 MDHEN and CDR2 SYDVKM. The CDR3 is CASSLTIIGELFF. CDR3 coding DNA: TGTGCCAGCAGTCTCACTATAATCGGGGAGCTGTTTTTT. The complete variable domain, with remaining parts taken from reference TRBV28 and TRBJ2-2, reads DVKVTQSSRYLVKRTGEKVFLECVQDMDHENMFWYRQDPGLGLRLIYFSYDVKMKEKGDIPEGYSVSREKKERFSLILESASTNQTSMYLCASSLTIIGELFFGEGSRLTVL.